This TCR beta chain was identified in a study of response to subunit inactivated influenza vaccine. Looked up from germline, CDR1 is SGHAT and CDR2 is FQNNGV. This CDR3 has 20 amino acids. Trimming removed 4 bases at V and 6 bases at J, with 31 bases between. TCRdb ran MiXCR on the RT-PCR reads and lists one entry per CDR3 protein. The table lists hundreds of thousands of distinct CDR3 sequences, under 20% of them singletons. Findings and caveats of the study: Seasonal influenza vaccination, on each occasion, was suggested by the authors to recruit few new T cells.

This clonotype has a handful of counts. The antigen is undetermined. The chain combines TRBV11-2 with TRBJ2-1; a possible D gene is TRBD2 (9 bases). This sequence originates from a man aged 45 to 65 who received an inactivated influenza vaccine. The sequences come from PBMCs from blood, collected roughly 5 days after vaccination. Here the CDR3 reads CASSSAGGRGVSGRINEQFF. As DNA, the CDR3 is TGTGCCAGCAGCTCCGCAGGGGGCCGGGGAGTGAGCGGGAGGATCAATGAGCAGTTCTTC. The complete variable domain, with remaining parts taken from reference TRBV11-2 and TRBJ2-1, reads EAGVAQSPRYKIIEKRQSVAFWCNPISGHATLYWYQQILGQGPKLLIQFQNNGVVDDSQLPKDRFSAERLKGVDSTLKIQPAKLEDSAVYLCASSSAGGRGVSGRINEQFFGPGTRLTVL.